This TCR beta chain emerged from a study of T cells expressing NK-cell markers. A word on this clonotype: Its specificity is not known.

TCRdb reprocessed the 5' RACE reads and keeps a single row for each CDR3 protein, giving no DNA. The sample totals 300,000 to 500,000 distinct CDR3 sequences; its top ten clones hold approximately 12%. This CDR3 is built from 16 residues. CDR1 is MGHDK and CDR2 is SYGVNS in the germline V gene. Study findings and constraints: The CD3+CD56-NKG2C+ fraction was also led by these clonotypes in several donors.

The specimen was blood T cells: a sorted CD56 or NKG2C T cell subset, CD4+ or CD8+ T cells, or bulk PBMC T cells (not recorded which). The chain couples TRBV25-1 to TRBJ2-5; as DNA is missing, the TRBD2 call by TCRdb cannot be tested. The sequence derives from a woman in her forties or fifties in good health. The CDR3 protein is CARQIHTSGRDETQYF.